A single sample gave rise to the 5 T cell receptor beta chains below, sequenced in a study of tissue T cells after allogeneic stem cell transplantation. Time point meaning: mouse harvest day 7 after allogeneic transplant. Each mouse received 10^7 T-cell-depleted marrow cells plus 10^6 splenic CD5+ T cells by tail vein. Produced via immunoSEQ multiplex PCR; TCRdb's table is partial and in-frame only. The sample records about 7,500 clones, over 40% being singletons. Material: gut tissue. The origin of the receptors is a female BALB/c mouse given C57BL/6 T cells with graft-versus-host disease after an allogeneic hematopoietic cell transplant.

Of note for this clone: Mouse germline and gene names are used. Read coverage stops 1 residue before the CDR3 terminus; the germline J gene supplies the remainder. The V and J genes are TRBV12-1 and TRBJ2-5; 7 bases map to TRBD2. Per germline, CDR1 SGHSN and CDR2 HYEKVE. This CDR3 is 16 amino acids long. With 2 bases clipped from V and 0 bases from J, the junction kept 7 bases outside the gene matches. CDR3 bases read: TGTGCCAGCTCTCCCCGGGCTGGGGGTAACCAAGACACCCAGTAC. Amino acids: CASSPRAGGNQDTQY. The whole CDR3 sequence is CASSPRAGGNQDTQYF.

This clone was counted between two and nine times. Germline and genes here are mouse. The sequenced fragment ends 1 residue before the CDR3 boundary, so the rest is inferred from the germline J gene. This chain links TRBV13-2 with TRBJ2-7; 9 bases fit TRBD2. The J segment lost 4 bases and the V segment lost 6 bases, leaving 2 bases of the junction unmatched. CDR1 is NNHNN and CDR2 is SYGAGS in the germline V gene (reference sequence). CDR3 length: 12 residues. The CDR3 here is CASADWGYEQYF. CDR3 DNA, as far as it was read: TGTGCCAGCGCCGACTGGGGGTATGAACAGTAC.

This clone is classed as large. Gene and germline names: mouse. The CDR3 is cut off 1 residue early in the read; its end comes from the germline J gene. The V call is TRBV16, the J call TRBJ2-7, with D hard to call. This CDR3 is 11 amino acids long. With 4 bases removed from V and 6 bases from J, the gap between germline ends came to 7 bases. The V gene's germline CDR1 is SGHSA and CDR2 FRNQAP. Here the CDR3 reads CASSSTVEQYF. The CDR3 bases that were read are TGTGCAAGCAGCTCCACAGTTGAACAGTAC.

Concerning this clone: Germline and genes: mouse. Read data end 1 residue before the CDR3 end; the end is taken from the germline J gene. J is TRBJ2-7 and V is TRBV4; 11 bases are a match to TRBD2. Germline V gene sequence: CDR1 LGHDT, CDR2 YNNKQL (reference sequence). V lost 5 bases and J lost 7; bases outside the gene matches: 10. CDR3 length equals 15 residues. CDR3 DNA, as far as it was read: TGTGCCAGCAGCCACGGACTGGGGGGCCAAGGGGAACAGTAC. Encoded protein: CASSHGLGGQGEQY. The entire CDR3 reads CASSHGLGGQGEQYF.

About this clone itself: The gene symbols are mouse symbols. The read falls 1 residue short of the CDR3 end, and the missing part is taken from the germline J gene. Other DNA sequences in this sample translate to the same CDR3. The genes are TRBV26 and TRBJ2-7, with 10 bases lining up with TRBD1. Trimming at V came to 5 bases and at J to 3 bases, leaving 1 base not matched to a gene. Germline CDR1 reads KGHPV; CDR2 reads FQNQEV (reference sequence). This CDR3 has 13 amino acids. CDR3 in amino acids: CASSRTGGYEQYF. The sequenced part of the CDR3 DNA is TGTGCCAGCAGTAGGACAGGGGGCTATGAACAGTAC.